The subject of this entry is one T cell receptor beta chain. Its matching antigen is unknown. V trimming: 6 bases; J trimming: 0 bases; junction bases outside the gene matches: 1. The germline CDR1 and CDR2 sequences are MNHEY and SMNVEV (reference sequence). The CDR3 runs 14 residues. Vbeta (60) and Jbeta (13) primers were used in the PCR. This table comes from immunoSEQ multiplex PCR, and its TCRdb copy is limited to in-frame clones, with some not included. This table has roughly 93,000 clones, around 75% appearing once. This sample stems from a study of cytomegalovirus exposure and HLA in healthy donors. Broader study findings: Using the classifier, cytomegalovirus status was reportedly diagnosed with high specificity and sensitivity. A later analysis linked a missense variant in DCLRE1C to the trimming of TCR beta V and J genes.

This chain links TRBV27 with TRBJ2-1; TRBD2 agrees at 8 bases. The source of this sequence is a man aged 18 to 30 in good health and CMV-seropositive. The sequenced sample was PBMCs. CDR3: CASRRGDSYNEQFF. The CDR3 nucleotides are TGTGCCAGCAGGCGGGGGGACTCCTACAATGAGCAGTTCTTC.